These 21 T cell receptor beta chains originate from one sample sequenced in a study of blood T cell repertoires in COVID-19. Repertoires were generated with immunoSEQ multiplex PCR, while TCRdb's copy carries only in-frame clones and drops some. The repertoire has hundreds of thousands of clones, more than 75% of them found once; the top ten carry 1.5% to 2.5%. The sequenced sample consisted of PBMCs or T cells enriched from blood (not recorded which). The source is a man aged 35 to 55 in a cohort exposed to, infected with or recovered from COVID-19 (not recorded which).

The chain uses TRBV7-6 and TRBJ1-2; 11 nucleotides align to TRBD1. V was pared by 1 base and J by 7 bases, with 5 bases of the junction left unmatched. The CDR3 is 15 residues long. Germline CDR1 reads SGHVS; CDR2 reads FNYEAQ. The CDR3: CASSLEGQGAGGYTF. Written as DNA, the CDR3 is TGTGCCAGCAGCTTAGAAGGACAGGGGGCGGGTGGCTACACCTTC.

The chain recombines TRBV30 with TRBJ2-2; D may be TRBD2 (5 bases). Trimming cost V 4 bases and J 6 bases, with 9 bases left between them. This CDR3 has 12 residues. Germline CDR1 and CDR2: GTSNPN and SVGIG (reference sequence). The CDR3 bases are TGTGCCTGGAATAAGGGAGCCGGGGAGCTGTTTTTT. Its protein product is CAWNKGAGELFF.

The chain joins TRBV5-1 to TRBJ2-1, with 9 bases fitting TRBD2. Germline assignment: CDR1 SGHRS and CDR2 YFSETQ. With 2 bases clipped from V and 6 bases from J, the junction kept 12 bases outside the gene matches. This CDR3 contains 17 residues. In DNA, the CDR3 is TGCGCCAGCAGCTTACTGACTAGCGGCAACGACATCAATGAGCAGTTCTTC. Amino acid sequence: CASSLLTSGNDINEQFF.

This rearrangement joins TRBV6-4 to TRBJ2-3; TRBD2 is a possible D gene (5 bases). Germline V gene data show CDR1 as MRHNA and CDR2 as SNTAGT. V lost 5 bases and J 5 bases, leaving 11 bases between the germline ends. CDR3 length equals 13 residues. The CDR3 is CASSLIGGDTQYF. The CDR3 bases are TGTGCCAGCAGTCTGATAGGAGGAGATACGCAGTATTTT.

V and J are TRBV27 and TRBJ1-4; possibly TRBD1 for D (6 bases). With 5 bases removed from V and 0 bases from J, the gap between germline ends came to 10 bases. The CDR3 length is 15 residues. CDR1 is MNHEY, CDR2 SMNVEV, per germline (reference sequence). CDR3 sequence reads: CASSVRQATNEKLFF. The CDR3 coding sequence is TGTGCCAGCAGTGTGCGACAGGCAACTAATGAAAAACTGTTTTTT.

V gene TRBV10-1 combines with J gene TRBJ2-2, with a possible D match to TRBD2 (6 bases). CDR1 is WNHNN and CDR2 is SYGVQD in the germline V gene (reference sequence). This CDR3 spans 15 amino acids. V lost 6 bases to trimming and J lost 0 bases, with 11 bases between them. The CDR3 here is CASSLGTPNTGELFF. The DNA for the CDR3 is TGCGCCAGCAGCCTAGGGACTCCGAACACCGGGGAGCTGTTTTTT.

The table lists this clone with a count of one. The chain is built from TRBV28 and TRBJ1-5; 7 positions match TRBD1. Germline CDR1 and CDR2: MDHEN and SYDVKM. This CDR3 is built from 19 residues. The V segment lost 6 bases and the J segment 4 bases; nucleotides outside the gene matches: 21. The CDR3 DNA reads as TGTGCCAGCAGCCCATACCCTAGGACAGGAGGCCTTGAGAATCAGCCCCAGCATTTT. This encodes CASSPYPRTGGLENQPQHF.

This clone was found once. The chain employs TRBV10-3 and TRBJ2-7; TRBD1 is a possible D gene (5 bases). Germline lookup yields CDR1 ENHRY and CDR2 SYGVKD. The length of the CDR3 is 15 residues. Trimming cost V 5 bases and J 0 bases, with 14 bases left between them. In DNA form, the CDR3 reads TGTGCCATCAGTACAGGTACCTCAGGCTCCTACGAGCAGTACTTC. Its translation: CAISTGTSGSYEQYF.

The chain is built from TRBV7-9 and TRBJ1-2; D is perhaps TRBD1 (5 bases). V gave up 5 bases and J gave up 4 bases, with 11 bases separating them. The germline gives CDR1 SEHNR, CDR2 FQNEAQ (reference sequence). This CDR3 region has 13 residues. The CDR3 DNA is TGTGCCAGCAGCCAAGCCGACAGCTATGGCTACACCTTC. Protein sequence: CASSQADSYGYTF.

This clone was seen just once. The CDR3 nucleotides are TGCGCCAGCAGTTTTGGGACAGGGGCCAATTCACCCCTCCACTTT. As protein: CASSFGTGANSPLHF. This chain uses TRBV5-1 with TRBJ1-6; 10 bases line up with TRBD1. Trimming removed 5 bases from V and 7 bases from J; junction bases left unmatched: 6. Germline V gene data show CDR1 as SGHRS and CDR2 as YFSETQ. The CDR3 is 15 amino acids.

The J gene is TRBJ1-4, the V gene TRBV28, with 9 bases matching TRBD1. Per the germline V gene, CDR1 is MDHEN and CDR2 is SYDVKM. The length of the CDR3 is 14 residues. Trimming removed 4 bases from V and 10 bases from J; junction bases left unmatched: 7. CDR3 DNA: TGTGCCAGCAGTTCCCGGACAGGGGCGCGAAAACTGTTTTTT. Its translation: CASSSRTGARKLFF. The whole variable domain, filled in from reference TRBV28 and TRBJ1-4, reads DVKVTQSSRYLVKRTGEKVFLECVQDMDHENMFWYRQDPGLGLRLIYFSYDVKMKEKGDIPEGYSVSREKKERFSLILESASTNQTSMYLCASSSRTGARKLFFGSGTQLSVL.

The gene calls are TRBV4-1 and TRBJ2-7; 12 nucleotides match TRBD1. With V trimmed by 0 bases and J by 13 bases, 10 bases remained unmatched. Germline values: CDR1 MGHRA, CDR2 YSYEKL. There are 15 residues in the CDR3. CDR3 coding DNA: TGCGCCAGCAGCCAAGAAGGGGGACAGGGGGCGTTCATCTACTTC. It yields the protein CASSQEGGQGAFIYF.

The chain links TRBV6-5 to TRBJ2-1, with 10 bases aligning to TRBD2. The CDR3 spans 14 residues. Trimming took 7 bases from V and 7 from J; bases not matched to a gene: 7. Germline V gene sequence: CDR1 MNHEY, CDR2 SVGAGI. The CDR3 region is CASTPAGGGNEQFF. In nucleotides, the CDR3 is TGTGCCAGCACCCCAGCGGGAGGGGGAAATGAGCAGTTCTTC.

The chain has TRBV5-1 and TRBJ2-3, with 10 bases fitting TRBD2. Germline CDR1 reads SGHRS; CDR2 reads YFSETQ. Germline trimming cut 4 bases from V and 2 bases from J; bases unmatched to any gene: 10. This CDR3 has 17 residues. For the CDR3, the DNA is TGCGCCAGCAGCCCGGCTGTGACTAGCGGGTACACAGATACGCAGTATTTT. Its protein product is CASSPAVTSGYTDTQYF.

This chain uses TRBV5-4 with TRBJ2-3, with 11 bases lining up with TRBD2. Germline V gene data show CDR1 as SGHNT and CDR2 as YYREEE (reference sequence). Germline trimming cut 4 bases from V and 4 bases from J; bases unmatched to any gene: 5. The CDR3 sequence is 15 residues long. CDR3 in amino acids: CASSLVAGGADTQYF. For the CDR3, the DNA is TGTGCCAGCAGCCTCGTAGCGGGAGGGGCAGATACGCAGTATTTT.

This chain's CDR3 is CASSPPGGTYEQYF. The CDR3 DNA reads TGTGCCAGCAGCCCTCCGGGGGGAACCTACGAGCAGTACTTC. The V call is TRBV16, the J call TRBJ2-7; 7 positions match TRBD2. The CDR3 contains 14 residues. Germline assignment: CDR1 KGHSY and CDR2 FQNENV. V was clipped by 4 bases and J by 2 bases; unmatched bases: 5.

This clone has only a few counts. The rearrangement links TRBV2 to TRBJ1-5; perhaps TRBD1 as D (5 bases). The CDR3 consists of 15 residues. Per the germline V gene, CDR1 is SNHLY and CDR2 is FYNNEI. V lost 5 bases and J lost 3, with 14 bases in between. CDR3 DNA: TGTGCCAGCAGTTCCCGGAGGGACCTCAATCAGCCCCAGCATTTT. Translating it yields CASSSRRDLNQPQHF.

This clone appeared a single time. The J gene is TRBJ2-7, the V gene TRBV29-1; D not resolved. The CDR3 sequence is 12 residues long. V was cut by 4 bases and J by 3 bases, with 10 bases left in between. CDR1 is SQVTM and CDR2 is ANQGSEA in the germline V gene. This CDR3 is CSVGESGYEQYF. The DNA for the CDR3 is TGCAGCGTTGGCGAGTCTGGCTACGAGCAGTACTTC.

This chain joins TRBV5-4 and TRBJ2-7; TRBD1 agrees at 10 bases. The germline V gene has CDR1 SGHNT and CDR2 YYREEE (reference sequence). The CDR3 sequence is 19 residues long. V trimming: 2 bases; J trimming: 1 base; junction bases outside the gene matches: 15. The DNA for the CDR3 is TGTGCCAGCAGCTTAGATGGGACAGACGGACAGGGGGTTTCCTACGAGCAGTACTTC. Translated: CASSLDGTDGQGVSYEQYF. The full variable domain, in which reference TRBV5-4 and TRBJ2-7 provide the parts outside the CDR3, is ETGVTQSPTHLIKTRGQQVTLRCSSQSGHNTVSWYQQALGQGPQFIFQYYREEENGRGNFPPRFSGLQFPNYSSELNVNALELDDSALYLCASSLDGTDGQGVSYEQYFGPGTRLTVT.

J is TRBJ2-1 and V is TRBV24-1, with D tentatively TRBD1 (5 bases). Germline V lookup: CDR1 KGHDR, CDR2 SFDVKD. V lost 4 bases, J lost 6 bases, and 12 bases lay in between. The CDR3 covers 14 residues. DNA of the CDR3: TGTGCCACCAGTGAGCCTAACCAGGGCAATGAGCAGTTCTTC. The encoded protein is CATSEPNQGNEQFF.

J is TRBJ2-7 and V is TRBV11-3; 9 bases line up with TRBD2. V shed 1 base and J 2 bases; nucleotides not matched to a gene: 6. This CDR3 comprises 16 residues. Germline V CDR1 and CDR2: SGHNT, YENEEA. In DNA, the CDR3 is TGTGCCAGCAGCTTAGGAGGGGCGGGAGGGCCCTACGAGCAGTACTTC. This encodes CASSLGGAGGPYEQYF.